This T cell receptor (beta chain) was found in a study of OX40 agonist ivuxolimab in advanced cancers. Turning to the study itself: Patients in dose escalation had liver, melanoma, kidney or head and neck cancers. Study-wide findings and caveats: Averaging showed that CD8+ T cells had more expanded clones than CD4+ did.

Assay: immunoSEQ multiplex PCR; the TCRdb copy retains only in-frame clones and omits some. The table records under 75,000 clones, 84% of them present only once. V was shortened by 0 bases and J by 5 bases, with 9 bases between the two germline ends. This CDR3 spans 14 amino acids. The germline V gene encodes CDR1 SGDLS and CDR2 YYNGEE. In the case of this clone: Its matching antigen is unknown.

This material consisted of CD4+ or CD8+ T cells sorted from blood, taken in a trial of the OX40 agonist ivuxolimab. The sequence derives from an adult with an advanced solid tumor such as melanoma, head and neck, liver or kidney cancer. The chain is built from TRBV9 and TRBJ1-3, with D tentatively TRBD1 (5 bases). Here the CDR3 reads CASSVDEGRNTIYF. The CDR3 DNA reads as TGTGCCAGCAGCGTAGATGAGGGGAGAAACACCATATATTTT.